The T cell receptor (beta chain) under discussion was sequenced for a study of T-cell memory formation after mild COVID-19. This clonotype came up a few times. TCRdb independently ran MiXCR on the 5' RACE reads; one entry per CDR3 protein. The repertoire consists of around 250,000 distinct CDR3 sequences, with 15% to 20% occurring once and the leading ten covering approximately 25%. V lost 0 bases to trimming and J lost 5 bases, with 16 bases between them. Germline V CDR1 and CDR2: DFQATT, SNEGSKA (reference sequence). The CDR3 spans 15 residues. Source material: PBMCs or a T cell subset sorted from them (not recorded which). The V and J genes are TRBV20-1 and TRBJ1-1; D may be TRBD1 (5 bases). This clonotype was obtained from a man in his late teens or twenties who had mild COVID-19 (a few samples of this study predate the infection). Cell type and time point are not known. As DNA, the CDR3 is TGCAGTGCTAGAGATGAGGGGCGAGGGTATACTGAAGCTTTCTTT. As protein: CSARDEGRGYTEAFF.